This is a list of T cell receptor beta chains from one sample in a study of response to subunit inactivated influenza vaccine. TCRdb processed the RT-PCR reads anew with MiXCR; each CDR3 protein has one entry. This sample has hundreds of thousands of distinct CDR3 sequences, with under 20% found just once. The sequencing used PBMCs from blood, collected less than 6 days after vaccination. The receptor source for this set is a man aged 45-65 years who received an inactivated influenza vaccine. Each CDR3 is given with its conserved first and last residue. The D gene is left open where the match is weak. Clone size, where shown, is once, few, many, or a class for clones that have expanded.

TRBV29-1	TRBJ1-1	-	few	TGCAGCGTTGAACGGGGGCGCGGAACTGAAGCTTTCTTT	CSVERGRGTEAFF
TRBV29-1	TRBJ1-2	-	many	TGCAGCGTTGAAGGAGAGAATGGCTACACCTTC	CSVEGENGYTF
TRBV12-3/TRBV12-4	TRBJ1-5	-	few	TGTGCCAGCAACAAATGGGGGGGGAGCAATCAGCCCCAGCATTTT	CASNKWGGSNQPQHF
TRBV5-1	TRBJ2-2	-	few	TGCGCCAGCAGCTTTCAAGGGGGTGAGAACACCGGGGAGCTGTTTTTT	CASSFQGGENTGELFF
TRBV7-2	TRBJ2-6	-	-	TGTGCCAGCAGCTTATTAGTGGGGGCCAACGTCCTGACTTTC	CASSLLVGANVLTF
TRBV7-2	TRBJ2-1	-	few	TGTGCCAGCAGCCGAGGGGGCAGGGCGGGAAATGAGCAGTTCTTC	CASSRGGRAGNEQFF
TRBV7-3	TRBJ2-5	-	-	TGTGCCAGCAGCTCCGTGGGATACCAAGAGACCCAGTACTTC	CASSSVGYQETQYF
TRBV28	TRBJ2-7	-	few	TGTGCCAGCAGTTTACAGAGGTACGAGCAGTACTTC	CASSLQRYEQYF
TRBV20-1	TRBJ2-3	-	-	TGCAGTGTCCGAGGGAGGACAGATACGCAGTATTTT	CSVRGRTDTQYF
TRBV24-1	TRBJ2-2	-	few	TGTGCCACCAGTGATCCGGGGAGGACTGGGAGGCTGTTTTTT	CATSDPGRTGRLFF
TRBV7-2	TRBJ2-1	TRBD2	-	TGTGCCAGCAGCTTAGGGGGACTAGGCTCCAATGAGCAGTTCTTC	CASSLGGLGSNEQFF